The source of this TCR beta chain is a study of T cell responses to AZD1222 COVID-19 vaccine. Study-wide results and limits: Donors were mostly white British, more females; clonal diversity possibly underestimated. Only after the peak T cell response were repertoires sampled. Spike-specific TCR breadth and depth went up after people got two AZD1222 doses.

Produced via immunoSEQ multiplex PCR; TCRdb's table is partial and in-frame only. In the table there are some 69,000 clones, 80% of which are singletons. V was shortened by 3 bases and J by 1 base, with 5 bases between the two germline ends. Germline CDR1 WNHNN, CDR2 SYGVQD (reference sequence). The CDR3 length is 13 residues. Second doses were pooled across both intervals (about 4 or about 12 weeks). About this clone itself: Its matching antigen is unknown.

The chain links TRBV10-1 to TRBJ2-3; perhaps TRBD1 as D (5 bases). This receptor was taken from an adult who received the AZD1222 COVID-19 vaccine. The material sequenced was peripheral blood, taken 28 days after the second AZD1222 dose. CDR3 sequence: CASSDRGTDTQYF. The CDR3 nucleotides read TGCGCCAGCAGTGACAGGGGCACAGATACGCAGTATTTT.